This T cell receptor beta chain was observed in a study of identical twins. Whole-study results and caveats: In monozygotic twins, models underestimated the sharing of out-of-frame TCR alpha. Twins showed weaker excess sharing in their beta out-of-frame sequences.

Unmatched junction bases numbered 10, after V lost 3 bases and J lost 3 bases. The CDR3 covers 18 residues. The germline gives CDR1 ENHRY, CDR2 SYGVKD. TCRdb itself ran the 5' RACE reads through MiXCR, one entry per CDR3 protein. Here the sample spans 240,000 or so distinct CDR3 sequences, over 9.5% being singletons. This clonotype was observed at least ten times. Its antigen is not known. The gene calls are TRBV10-3 and TRBJ2-1; TRBD2 matches at 11 bases. Sequencing was done on a sample of memory T cells sorted from blood. The sequence was obtained from a man aged 50 or older in good health. Written as DNA, the CDR3 is TGTGCCATCAGTGACTTTAGCGGGAGGGCCGTTGGCTACAATGAGCAGTTCTTC. Encoded protein: CAISDFSGRAVGYNEQFF.